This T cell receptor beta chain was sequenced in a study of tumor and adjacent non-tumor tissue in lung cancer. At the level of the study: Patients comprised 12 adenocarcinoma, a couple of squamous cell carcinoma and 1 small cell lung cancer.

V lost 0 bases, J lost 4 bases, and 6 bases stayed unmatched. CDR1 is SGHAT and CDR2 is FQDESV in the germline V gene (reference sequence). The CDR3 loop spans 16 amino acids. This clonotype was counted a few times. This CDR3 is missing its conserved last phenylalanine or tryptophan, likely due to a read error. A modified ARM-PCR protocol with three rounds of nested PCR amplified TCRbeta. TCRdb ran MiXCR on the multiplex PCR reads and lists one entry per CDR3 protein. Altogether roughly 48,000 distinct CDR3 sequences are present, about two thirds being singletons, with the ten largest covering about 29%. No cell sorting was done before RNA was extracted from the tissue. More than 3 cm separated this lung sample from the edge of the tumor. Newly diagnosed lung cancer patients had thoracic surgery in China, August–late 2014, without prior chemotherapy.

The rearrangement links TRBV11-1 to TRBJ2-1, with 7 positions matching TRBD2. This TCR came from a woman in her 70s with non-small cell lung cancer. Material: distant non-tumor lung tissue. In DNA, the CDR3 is TGTGCCAGCAGCTTAGCCATAGCGGGCCTTTACAATGAGCAGTTCTTG. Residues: CASSLAIAGLYNEQFL.